Below, 17 T cell receptor beta chains from the same sample are listed, as sequenced in a study of T-cell memory formation after mild COVID-19 (TCRdb year 2021). The library relied on 5' RACE. The data were produced on an Illumina NovaSeq 6000. TCRdb reprocessed the public reads (quality trimming at Q25 with fastp, clone calling with MiXCR) and kept in-frame beta chains. Duplicate CDR3 protein sequences are folded into a single record with the most common DNA and genes. Within this sample are 250,000 to 350,000 distinct CDR3 sequences, with roughly 16% of them counted one time only. The ten largest account for around 23% of the sample. The sample consisted of PBMCs or a T cell subset sorted from them (not recorded which). All receptors come from a man between 18 and 29 years old who had mild COVID-19 (a few samples of this study predate the infection). The sample titles of this study are shuffled in the database, so cell type and time point are left out; the donor was told from shared clones.

This clonotype was picked up a small number of times. The chain links TRBV4-3 to TRBJ1-5; 8 bases agree with TRBD1. CDR1 and CDR2 (germline): LGHNA, YSLEER. The J segment lost 2 bases and the V segment lost 3 bases, leaving 6 bases of the junction unmatched. This CDR3 region has 16 residues. As DNA, the CDR3 is TGCGCCAGCAGCCATGGGACAGGCGGGGGCAATCAGCCCCAGCATTTT. Its protein product is CASSHGTGGGNQPQHF.

This clonotype has a handful of counts. The V gene is TRBV4-1, the J gene TRBJ1-2, with D possibly TRBD1 on 5 matching bases. Trimming took off 7 bases at V and 8 bases at J, with 20 bases between the two ends. Germline CDR1 and CDR2: MGHRA and YSYEKL. This CDR3 has 14 residues. CDR3 DNA: TGCGCCAGCACCCGAAGCGGGGGTCTGAGGGGCTACACCTTC. The encoded protein is CASTRSGGLRGYTF.

The CDR3 loop reads CASSLGSVRRQFF. In DNA, the CDR3 is TGTGCCAGCAGCTTAGGGAGCGTACGCCGGCAGTTCTTC. The chain links TRBV13 to TRBJ2-1; D not resolved. Germline V gene lookup returns CDR1 PRHDT and CDR2 FYEKMQ (reference sequence). This CDR3 region has 13 residues. V lost 0 bases and J lost 12, with 12 bases in between. The complete variable domain, with remaining parts taken from reference TRBV13 and TRBJ2-1, reads AAGVIQSPRHLIKEKRETATLKCYPIPRHDTVYWYQQGPGQDPQFLISFYEKMQSDKGSIPDRFSAQQFSDYHSELNMSSLELGDSALYFCASSLGSVRRQFFGPGTRLTVL.

The V gene is TRBV4-1, the J gene TRBJ1-4; maybe TRBD1 (5 bases). This CDR3 is built from 11 residues. Germline-derived CDR1 and CDR2 are MGHRA and YSYEKL. Deletions cut 4 bases from V and 11 bases from J, with 8 bases between. CDR3 sequence reads: CASSRPGKLFF. The CDR3 coding sequence is TGCGCCAGCAGCCGCCCAGGGAAACTGTTTTTT.

This clonotype was found a few times. The J gene is TRBJ2-1, the V gene TRBV10-3, with TRBD2 matching over 8 bases. CDR1 ENHRY and CDR2 SYGVKD come from the germline V gene. Germline trimming cut 5 bases from V and 0 bases from J; bases unmatched to any gene: 9. The CDR3 runs to 17 residues. The CDR3 nucleotides are TGTGCCATCAGTCGTCTAAAGCGGGGGAGCTCCTACAATGAGCAGTTCTTC. This translates into CAISRLKRGSSYNEQFF.

The V call is TRBV21-1, the J call TRBJ2-3; TRBD2 was called by the table and not checked on the DNA. TRBV21-1 represents a pseudogene. The CDR3 is made up of 14 amino acids. DNA for the CDR3: TGTGCCAGCAGCAAAGGAGGGAGCACAGATACGCAGTATTTT. Residues: CASSKGGSTDTQYF.

The chain carries TRBV7-2 and TRBJ1-2; TRBD1 aligns across 7 bases. From germline, CDR1 is SGHTA and CDR2 FQGNSA. The CDR3 contains 15 residues. With V trimmed by 4 bases and J by 5 bases, 10 bases remained unmatched. The CDR3: CASSSTRGDSYGYTF. CDR3 nucleotide sequence: TGTGCCAGCAGCTCTACCAGGGGGGATTCATATGGCTACACCTTC.

This chain links TRBV11-2 with TRBJ1-1; D gene unclear. Trimming pared 6 bases from V and 5 bases from J, leaving 10 bases between. The CDR3 is made up of 12 amino acids. Germline V gene data show CDR1 as SGHAT and CDR2 as FQNNGV. The CDR3 DNA sequence: TGTGCCAGCAGGTCCATCTGGACTGAAGCTTTCTTT. Translation: CASRSIWTEAFF.

This clonotype has just a few counts. The gene calls are TRBV12-3 or TRBV12-4 and TRBJ1-5, with 7 nucleotides matching TRBD1. Trimming at V came to 7 bases and at J to 6 bases, leaving 12 bases not matched to a gene. The CDR3 is made up of 15 amino acids. CDR3 region: CASTNPAGGGQPQHF. The CDR3 nucleotides read TGTGCCAGCACAAACCCGGCAGGGGGGGGTCAGCCCCAGCATTTT.

This clonotype was counted only a few times. The chain has TRBV6-1 and TRBJ2-3; 7 bases line up with TRBD1. Germline lookup yields CDR1 MNHNS and CDR2 SASEGT. There are 14 residues in the CDR3. The J segment lost 3 bases and the V segment lost 10 bases, leaving 10 bases of the junction unmatched. CDR3 sequence: CATRATGSTDTQYF. Written as DNA, the CDR3 is TGTGCCACCCGGGCGACAGGGTCAACAGATACGCAGTATTTT.

This CDR3 reads CASSPWTGGNQPQHF. The CDR3 DNA reads TGTGCCAGCAGTCCGTGGACAGGGGGCAATCAGCCCCAGCATTTT. The V call is TRBV2, the J call TRBJ1-5; 9 nucleotides line up with TRBD1. The CDR3 is 15 amino acids. V dropped 5 bases and J dropped 2; count of bases not matched to a gene: 4. The V gene's germline CDR1 is SNHLY and CDR2 FYNNEI. The variable domain in full, with the rest retrieved from reference TRBV2 and TRBJ1-5, is EPEVTQTPSHQVTQMGQEVILRCVPISNHLYFYWYRQILGQKVEFLVSFYNNEISEKSEIFDDQFSVERPDGSNFTLKIRSTKLEDSAMYFCASSPWTGGNQPQHFGDGTRLSIL.

This clonotype was detected only a few times. In nucleotides, the CDR3 is TGTGCCAGCAGCCCATCTAGCGGGGGGGACACCGGGGAGCTGTTTTTT. It encodes CASSPSSGGDTGELFF. The chain recombines TRBV7-2 with TRBJ2-2; 12 bases are shared with TRBD2. Germline CDR1 is SGHTA and CDR2 is FQGNSA. There are 16 residues in the CDR3. J was trimmed by 3 bases and V by 5 bases; bases with no gene match: 4.

The chain couples TRBV5-5 to TRBJ2-3; TRBD2 might be the D (5 bases). From germline, CDR1 is SGHKS and CDR2 YYEKEE (reference sequence). V dropped 4 bases and J dropped 0 bases, with 9 bases sitting between them. The CDR3 is 14 residues long. The DNA of the CDR3 is TGTGCCAGCAGCGAGCGGAGTAGCACAGATACGCAGTATTTT. Its translation is CASSERSSTDTQYF.

The table lists this clonotype with a few counts. The J gene is TRBJ1-3, the V gene TRBV4-3, with D unclear. CDR3 length equals 12 residues. V was cut by 4 bases and J by 9 bases, with 10 bases left in between. The V gene's germline CDR1 is LGHNA and CDR2 YSLEER. The CDR3 sequence is CASSPDRVTIYF. The CDR3 coding sequence is TGCGCCAGCAGCCCGGACCGAGTCACCATATATTTT.

CDR3 sequence reads: CASSPREGGEAFF. In DNA, the CDR3 is TGCGCCAGCAGCCCCCGGGAGGGGGGTGAAGCTTTCTTT. The chain has TRBV5-1 and TRBJ1-1; TRBD1 is a possible D gene (6 bases). CDR3 length: 13 residues. Germline assignment: CDR1 SGHRS and CDR2 YFSETQ. The V and J ends lost 4 bases and 7 bases respectively, with 14 bases between them.

This clonotype was observed a handful of times. V gene TRBV7-9 combines with J gene TRBJ1-6, with TRBD1 matching over 8 bases. The CDR3 is 15 residues long. The ends lost 3 bases at V and 5 bases at J; junction bases unmatched: 3. Germline CDR1 reads SEHNR; CDR2 reads FQNEAQ (reference sequence). For the CDR3, the DNA is TGTGCCAGCAGCTTGCCGGACAGGGATAATTCACCCCTCCACTTT. Translating it yields CASSLPDRDNSPLHF.

This chain connects TRBV7-2 to TRBJ1-1, with D unclear. The germline V gene encodes CDR1 SGHTA and CDR2 FQGNSA. Between the trimmed V and J ends, which lost 4 bases and 1 base, there was a span of 7 bases. CDR3 length: 13 amino acids. In DNA, the CDR3 is TGTGCCAGCAGCTCCCAACAGAACACTGAAGCTTTCTTT. This encodes CASSSQQNTEAFF.